The 27 T cell receptor beta chains reported below all come from one sample, sequenced in a study of shared clonotypes between healthy human individuals. The assay was immunoSEQ multiplex PCR, and TCRdb's table has in-frame clones only and misses some. Altogether some 2 million clones are present, about 95% being singletons, with the ten largest covering 0.85% to 1.2%. CD8 cells classed as naive were CD45RO-negative and positively selected for CCR7, excluding terminally differentiated effector memory CD45RA+ cells. The sample consisted of naive CD8+ T cells sorted from blood. The receptors originated from a man between 18 and 35 years old in good health.

In regard to this clone: Different DNA sequences within this sample yield the same CDR3. V gene TRBV6-5 combines with J gene TRBJ2-1; 14 nucleotides line up with TRBD2. The trim removed 5 bases at V and 6 bases at J, leaving 3 bases unmatched. CDR3 length: 15 residues. Germline CDR1 reads MNHEY; CDR2 reads SVGAGI. CDR3 nucleotides: TGTGCCAGCAGTCCGGGACTAGCGGGAGTCAATGAGCAGTTCTTC. Protein: CASSPGLAGVNEQFF.

The rearrangement links TRBV7-3 to TRBJ1-5, with no clear D. The V and J ends lost 0 bases and 0 bases respectively, with 21 bases between them. Germline CDR1 SGHTA, CDR2 FQGTGA. The length of the CDR3 is 20 residues. DNA for the CDR3: TGTGCCAGCAGCTTAACCCCCCACGAAGTTTGGGGATATAGCAATCAGCCCCAGCATTTT. It specifies CASSLTPHEVWGYSNQPQHF.

On this clone: Distinct nucleotide sequences in the sample also encode this CDR3. The chain employs TRBV30 and TRBJ2-1; D might be TRBD2 (6 bases). Looked up from germline, CDR1 is GTSNPN and CDR2 is SVGIG (reference sequence). The length of the CDR3 is 13 residues. V was shortened by 0 bases and J by 7 bases, with 10 bases between the two germline ends. The CDR3 DNA follows: TGTGCCTGGAGTGTAACGGGAGAGAATGAGCAGTTCTTC. Translated, it gives CAWSVTGENEQFF.

With respect to this clone: Other DNA sequences in the sample encode the same CDR3. The gene calls are TRBV9 and TRBJ2-7; the match to TRBD2 covers 11 bases. Germline loops: CDR1 SGDLS, CDR2 YYNGEE. The CDR3 contains 14 residues. V trimming: 1 base; J trimming: 5 bases; junction bases outside the gene matches: 2. The CDR3: CASSVKLAGDEQYF. As DNA, the CDR3 is TGTGCCAGCAGCGTAAAACTAGCGGGGGACGAGCAGTACTTC.

The CDR3 coding sequence is TGCGCCAGCAGCCAAAGGGAAGGCGTTTCCTACGAGCAGTACTTC. Translation: CASSQREGVSYEQYF. The chain is built from TRBV4-1 and TRBJ2-7, with unresolved D. V lost 2 bases to trimming and J lost 1 base, with 12 bases between them. The length of the CDR3 is 15 residues. CDR1 and CDR2 (germline): MGHRA, YSYEKL.

The genes are TRBV27 and TRBJ2-3; D uncertain. Between the trimmed V and J ends, which lost 3 bases and 0 bases, there was a span of 7 bases. The germline V gene encodes CDR1 MNHEY and CDR2 SMNVEV (reference sequence). The CDR3 has 14 residues. The CDR3 nucleotides read TGTGCCAGCAGTTTCCGGGCTAGCACAGATACGCAGTATTTT. This translates into CASSFRASTDTQYF.

Notes on this clone: Distinct nucleotide sequences in the sample also encode this CDR3. The chain is built from TRBV6-1 and TRBJ2-7; D is ambiguous. From germline, CDR1 is MNHNS and CDR2 SASEGT. This CDR3 is 12 amino acids long. V dropped 7 bases and J dropped 0 bases, with 7 bases sitting between them. As DNA, the CDR3 is TGTGCCAGCACTGGCAGCTCCTACGAGCAGTACTTC. The encoded protein is CASTGSSYEQYF.

This clone has only a few counts. V gene TRBV27 combines with J gene TRBJ1-2; a weak D match, TRBD1 (5 bases). The germline V and J ends were trimmed by 4 bases and 4 bases, with 16 bases remaining between them. CDR1 and CDR2 from the germline V gene are MNHEY and SMNVEV (reference sequence). CDR3 size: 15 residues. The CDR3 DNA reads as TGTGCCAGCAGTTCATCGCTAACAGGACCCTATGGCTACACCTTC. It translates to CASSSSLTGPYGYTF.

The V call is TRBV9, the J call TRBJ2-5; 9 positions agree with TRBD2. This CDR3 has 14 residues. Germline V gives CDR1 SGDLS, CDR2 YYNGEE. Trimming cost V 4 bases and J 3 bases; bases outside gene matches: 4. CDR3 sequence reads: CASSLLAGKETQYF. As DNA, the CDR3 is TGTGCCAGCAGCCTTCTAGCGGGAAAAGAGACCCAGTACTTC.

The chain links TRBV27 to TRBJ2-5, with D perhaps matching TRBD2 (6 bases). V was pared by 5 bases and J by 3 bases, with 16 bases between. Germline V CDR1 and CDR2: MNHEY, SMNVEV (reference sequence). The length of the CDR3 is 15 residues. The CDR3 loop reads CASSPFPSGEETQYF. The CDR3 DNA reads TGTGCCAGCAGTCCATTTCCCTCGGGGGAAGAGACCCAGTACTTC.

Details on this clone: Other DNA sequences in this specimen translate into the identical CDR3. The chain has TRBV25-1 and TRBJ1-1, with 8 bases fitting TRBD1. V shed 4 bases, J shed 5 bases, and the junction held 3 bases outside the gene matches. Germline loops: CDR1 MGHDK, CDR2 SYGVNS. This CDR3 region has 13 residues. CDR3 sequence reads: CASSATGGTEAFF. CDR3 nucleotides: TGTGCCAGCAGTGCTACAGGGGGAACTGAAGCTTTCTTT. The complete variable domain, with remaining parts taken from reference TRBV25-1 and TRBJ1-1, reads EADIYQTPRYLVIGTGKKITLECSQTMGHDKMYWYQQDPGMELHLIHYSYGVNSTEKGDLSSESTVSRIRTEHFPLTLESARPSHTSQYLCASSATGGTEAFFGQGTRLTVV.

V usage is TRBV7-9 and J usage is TRBJ1-1, with no clear D. Germline CDR1 is SEHNR and CDR2 is FQNEAQ (reference sequence). The CDR3 extends over 12 amino acids. Trimming took off 5 bases at V and 4 bases at J, with 8 bases between the two ends. CDR3 region: CASSQVPTEAFF. CDR3 nucleotides: TGTGCCAGCAGCCAGGTTCCCACTGAAGCTTTCTTT.

The V call is TRBV11-2, the J call TRBJ1-4; TRBD1 aligns across 7 bases. This CDR3 region has 15 residues. CDR1 and CDR2 (germline): SGHAT, FQNNGV. Trimming took 7 bases from V and 5 from J; bases not matched to a gene: 10. Here the CDR3 reads CASTFFGTENEKLFF. The CDR3 nucleotides read TGTGCCAGCACCTTTTTCGGGACAGAAAATGAAAAACTGTTTTTT.

The genes are TRBV19 and TRBJ2-1, with 11 bases lining up with TRBD2. After removal of 10 bases from V and 3 bases from J, the junction contained 2 bases not matched to a gene. The CDR3 totals 13 residues. CDR1 and CDR2 from the germline V gene are LNHDA and SQIVND (reference sequence). CDR3 DNA: TGTGCCACGGGACTAGCGGTCTACAATGAGCAGTTCTTC. This encodes CATGLAVYNEQFF.

This rearrangement joins TRBV19 to TRBJ1-1; 7 bases line up with TRBD1. This CDR3 has 15 residues. The germline V gene encodes CDR1 LNHDA and CDR2 SQIVND (reference sequence). The V gene end was trimmed by 5 bases and the J gene end by 1 base; junction bases not matched to a gene: 7. The DNA for the CDR3 is TGTGCCAGTAGTCCGCAAGGGACAGAGAACACTGAAGCTTTCTTT. It yields the protein CASSPQGTENTEAFF. Drawing the rest from reference TRBV19 and TRBJ1-1, the complete variable domain is DGGITQSPKYLFRKEGQNVTLSCEQNLNHDAMYWYRQDPGQGLRLIYYSQIVNDFQKGDIAEGYSVSREKKESFPLTVTSAQKNPTAFYLCASSPQGTENTEAFFGQGTRLTVV.

This chain joins TRBV2 and TRBJ2-7; D is uncertain. The CDR3 runs to 15 residues. V lost 6 bases and J 3 bases, leaving 18 bases between the germline ends. Germline V gene data show CDR1 as SNHLY and CDR2 as FYNNEI. CDR3 amino acids: CASRDLGPIHYEQYF. The CDR3 DNA reads TGTGCCAGCAGGGACCTAGGACCGATCCACTACGAGCAGTACTTC. Complete variable domain (other parts from reference TRBV2 and TRBJ2-7): EPEVTQTPSHQVTQMGQEVILRCVPISNHLYFYWYRQILGQKVEFLVSFYNNEISEKSEIFDDQFSVERPDGSNFTLKIRSTKLEDSAMYFCASRDLGPIHYEQYFGPGTRLTVT.

The J gene is TRBJ1-1, the V gene TRBV6-1; no clear D. Germline V gene sequence: CDR1 MNHNS, CDR2 SASEGT. Deletions cut 1 base from V and 1 base from J, with 13 bases between. The CDR3 runs to 16 residues. In DNA, the CDR3 is TGTGCCAGCAGTGAAGGGGGTTGGGGTGCGAACACTGAAGCTTTCTTT. This codes for CASSEGGWGANTEAFF.

The V call is TRBV9, the J call TRBJ2-1, with 12 nucleotides matching TRBD2. The CDR3 covers 16 residues. After removal of 0 bases from V and 7 bases from J, the junction contained 5 bases not matched to a gene. Germline V lookup: CDR1 SGDLS, CDR2 YYNGEE. CDR3: CASSVGTSGNLNEQFF. The CDR3 bases are TGTGCCAGCAGCGTAGGGACTAGCGGGAATTTAAATGAGCAGTTCTTC.

The chain carries TRBV29-1 and TRBJ2-7; D unclear. Trimming pared 7 bases from V and 0 bases from J, leaving 7 bases between. From germline, CDR1 is SQVTM and CDR2 ANQGSEA. The CDR3 sequence is 11 residues long. The CDR3 coding sequence is TGCAGCGCCTTCGACTCCTACGAGCAGTACTTC. It codes for CSAFDSYEQYF.

This clone was observed once. The rearrangement joins TRBV28 to TRBJ1-5; unclear D gene. The germline V gene encodes CDR1 MDHEN and CDR2 SYDVKM. The CDR3 is 13 amino acids. The V gene lost 8 bases and the J gene lost 6 bases, with 14 bases spanning the gap. The CDR3 reads CASSEGWAQPQHF. The CDR3 DNA reads TGTGCCAGCTCCGAGGGTTGGGCTCAGCCCCAGCATTTT.

The chain links TRBV6-5 to TRBJ2-7; 9 nucleotides agree with TRBD1. Trimming cost V 5 bases and J 7 bases; bases outside gene matches: 12. The CDR3 contains 15 residues. Germline CDR1 reads MNHEY; CDR2 reads SVGAGI. This CDR3 is CASSPRDRVFWEQYF. CDR3 nucleotide sequence: TGTGCCAGCAGTCCGCGGGACAGGGTGTTTTGGGAGCAGTACTTC.

The chain links TRBV11-2 to TRBJ2-7, with D possibly being TRBD1 (5 bases). Germline V gives CDR1 SGHAT, CDR2 FQNNGV. Trimming removed 1 base from V and 2 bases from J, with 9 bases in between. CDR3 length: 14 residues. CDR3 region: CASSLADSPYEQYF. The CDR3 DNA is TGTGCCAGCAGCTTAGCCGACAGCCCCTACGAGCAGTACTTC.

As regards this clone: Other DNA sequences within the sample encode an identical CDR3. This chain joins TRBV5-6 and TRBJ2-1; D is possibly TRBD2 (5 bases). Germline-derived CDR1 and CDR2 are SGHDT and YYEEEE. Trimming took 4 bases from V and 6 from J, leaving 11 bases between them. The CDR3 has 13 residues. The CDR3 DNA is TGTGCCAGCAGCCCCCCGGGAAGCAATGAGCAGTTCTTC. Translation: CASSPPGSNEQFF.

V is TRBV5-5 and J is TRBJ2-7, with D maybe TRBD1 (5 bases). The CDR3 runs 13 residues. V shed 1 base and J shed 5 bases, with 10 bases lying between them. The germline V gene has CDR1 SGHKS and CDR2 YYEKEE (reference sequence). CDR3 protein: CASSLRRGNEQYF. As DNA, the CDR3 is TGTGCCAGCAGCTTGCGAAGGGGAAACGAGCAGTACTTC.

CDR3: CASSQDPVMNTEAFF. Written as DNA, the CDR3 is TGTGCCAGCAGCCAAGATCCAGTAATGAACACTGAAGCTTTCTTT. The chain recombines TRBV14 with TRBJ1-1; unclear D gene. V dropped 0 bases and J dropped 0 bases, with 8 bases sitting between them. Germline-derived CDR1 and CDR2 are SGHDN and FVKESK. CDR3 size: 15 residues.

V gene TRBV27 combines with J gene TRBJ2-7; D not certain. Germline values: CDR1 MNHEY, CDR2 SMNVEV (reference sequence). The CDR3 is 13 amino acids. Between the trimmed V and J ends, which lost 3 bases and 3 bases, there was a span of 9 bases. The CDR3 coding sequence is TGTGCCAGCAGTTTTTCAGCCCACTACGAGCAGTACTTC. It encodes CASSFSAHYEQYF.

The rearrangement uses TRBV29-1 and TRBJ2-3, with D perhaps matching TRBD2 (6 bases). CDR1 is SQVTM and CDR2 is ANQGSEA in the germline V gene. CDR3 length equals 18 residues. V lost 1 base, J lost 4 bases, and 24 bases lay in between. This CDR3 reads CSVEGVADPTERPDTQYF. CDR3 in DNA: TGCAGCGTTGAAGGCGTAGCGGACCCTACCGAACGCCCAGATACGCAGTATTTT.